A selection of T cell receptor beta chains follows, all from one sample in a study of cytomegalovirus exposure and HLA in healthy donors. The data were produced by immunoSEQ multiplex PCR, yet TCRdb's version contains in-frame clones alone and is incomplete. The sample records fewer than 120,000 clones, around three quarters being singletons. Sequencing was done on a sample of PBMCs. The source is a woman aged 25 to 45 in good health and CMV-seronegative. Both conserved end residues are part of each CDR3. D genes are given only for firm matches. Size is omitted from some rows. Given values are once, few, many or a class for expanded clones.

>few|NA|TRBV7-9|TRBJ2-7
CASSLSEDYEQYF
TGTGCCAGCAGCTTAAGTGAGGACTACGAGCAGTACTTC
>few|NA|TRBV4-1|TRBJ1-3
CASSQGPQGLTGNTIYF
TGCGCCAGCAGCCAGGGCCCACAGGGTCTGACTGGAAACACCATATATTTT
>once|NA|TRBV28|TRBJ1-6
CASSFQKNSPLHF
TGTGCCAGCAGTTTCCAGAAAAATTCACCCCTCCACTTT
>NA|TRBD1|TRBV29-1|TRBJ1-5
CSVGGQGANQPQHF
TGCAGCGTGGGTGGACAGGGGGCGAATCAGCCCCAGCATTTT
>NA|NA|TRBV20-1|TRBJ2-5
CSASRLETQYF
TGCAGTGCTAGTAGACTAGAGACCCAGTACTTC
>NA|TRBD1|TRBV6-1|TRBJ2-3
CASSDGQGGPDTQYF
TGTGCCAGCAGTGACGGACAGGGGGGCCCAGATACGCAGTATTTT
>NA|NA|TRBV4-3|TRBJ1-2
CASSHLDQTHDTANYGYTF
TGCGCCAGCAGCCACCTCGACCAAACCCATGACACGGCTAACTATGGCTACACCTTC
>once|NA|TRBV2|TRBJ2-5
CASSEARTVQETQYF
TGTGCCAGCAGTGAAGCCAGGACAGTCCAAGAGACCCAGTACTTC
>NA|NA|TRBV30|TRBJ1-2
CAWSLLGGGNYGYTF
TGTGCCTGGAGCCTGCTCGGGGGGGGTAACTATGGCTACACCTTC
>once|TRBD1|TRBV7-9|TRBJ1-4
CASSRQGSKQKLFF
TGTGCCAGCAGCCGACAGGGGTCGAAACAAAAACTGTTTTTT
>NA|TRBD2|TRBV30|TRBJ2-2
CAWVRAGGLTGELFF
TGTGCCTGGGTACGAGCGGGAGGGCTTACCGGGGAGCTGTTTTTT
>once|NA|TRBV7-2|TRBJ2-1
CASSLPPWGEWNEQFF
TGTGCCAGCAGCTTACCCCCCTGGGGCGAGTGGAATGAGCAGTTCTTC
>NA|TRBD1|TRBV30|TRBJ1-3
CAWSRTGSAGNTIYF
TGTGCCTGGAGTCGGACAGGGAGCGCTGGAAACACCATATATTTT
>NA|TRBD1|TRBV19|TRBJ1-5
CASNIQGASGQPQHF
TGTGCCAGTAACATACAGGGGGCGTCGGGGCAGCCCCAGCATTTT
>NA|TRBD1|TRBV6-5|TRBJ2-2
CASSQQGATGELFF
TGTGCCAGCAGTCAGCAGGGGGCGACCGGGGAGCTGTTTTTT
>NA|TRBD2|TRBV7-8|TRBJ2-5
CASSWGGETQYF
TGTGCCAGCAGCTGGGGGGGGGAGACCCAGTACTTC
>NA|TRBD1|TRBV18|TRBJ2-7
CASSLQGINGEQYF
TGTGCCAGCTCACTACAGGGGATAAACGGCGAGCAGTACTTC
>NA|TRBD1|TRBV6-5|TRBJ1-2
CASSLGTERNYGYTF
TGTGCCAGCAGCCTGGGGACAGAGAGAAACTATGGCTACACCTTC
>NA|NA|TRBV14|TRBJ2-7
CASSLLGLGEQYF
TGTGCCAGCAGCCTTCTAGGTCTCGGCGAGCAGTACTTC
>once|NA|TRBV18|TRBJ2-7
CASSLKAGREQYF
TGTGCCAGCTCATTAAAAGCAGGGCGCGAGCAGTACTTC
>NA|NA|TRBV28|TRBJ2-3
CASSLWPQSHTQYF
TGTGCCAGCAGTTTATGGCCCCAGTCCCATACGCAGTATTTT
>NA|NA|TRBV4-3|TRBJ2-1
CASSQDTVGAENNEQFF
TGCGCCAGCAGCCAAGATACGGTTGGGGCGGAAAACAATGAGCAGTTCTTC
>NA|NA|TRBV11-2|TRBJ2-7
CASSTARVPEQYF
TGTGCCAGCAGCACCGCGCGCGTTCCCGAGCAGTACTTC
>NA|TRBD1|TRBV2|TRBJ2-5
CATTKGQGLETQYF
TGTGCCACCACCAAGGGACAGGGTTTAGAGACCCAGTACTTC
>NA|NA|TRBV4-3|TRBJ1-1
CASSQGLRVNTEAFF
TGCGCCAGCAGCCAAGGATTACGAGTGAACACTGAAGCTTTCTTT
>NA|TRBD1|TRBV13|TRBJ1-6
CASSLGAGTVNSPLHF
TGTGCCAGCAGCTTAGGCGCAGGGACAGTCAATTCACCCCTCCACTTT
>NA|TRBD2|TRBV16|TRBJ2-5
CASSQSSLAGAETQYF
TGTGCCAGCAGCCAATCATCACTAGCGGGAGCAGAGACCCAGTACTTC
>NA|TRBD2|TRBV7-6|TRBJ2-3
CASSAIGLAGAEGGDTQYF
TGTGCCAGCAGCGCCATAGGACTAGCGGGGGCCGAGGGGGGAGATACGCAGTATTTT
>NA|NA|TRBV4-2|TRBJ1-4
CASSPLTGSIAAEKLFF
TGTGCCAGCAGCCCGTTGACCGGGTCCATCGCCGCCGAAAAACTGTTTTTT
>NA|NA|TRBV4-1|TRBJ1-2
CASSQDPGNYGYTF
TGCGCCAGCAGCCAAGATCCCGGGAACTATGGCTACACCTTC
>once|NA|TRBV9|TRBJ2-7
CASSSLVGAREQYF
TGTGCCAGCAGCTCCCTTGTAGGGGCGCGAGAGCAGTACTTC
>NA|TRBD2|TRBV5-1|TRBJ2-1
CASSTTSGSRNEQFF
TGCGCCAGCAGCACTACTAGCGGGAGTAGAAATGAGCAGTTCTTC
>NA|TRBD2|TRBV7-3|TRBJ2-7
CASSKAGAAYEQYF
TGTGCCAGCAGCAAAGCGGGGGCAGCCTACGAGCAGTACTTC
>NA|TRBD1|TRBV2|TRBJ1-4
CASSPTPTGAREKLFF
TGTGCCAGCAGCCCTACACCCACAGGGGCGAGAGAAAAACTGTTTTTT
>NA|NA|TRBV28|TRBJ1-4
CASSLVWGRGELFF
TGTGCCAGCAGTTTGGTTTGGGGGCGGGGGGAACTGTTTTTT
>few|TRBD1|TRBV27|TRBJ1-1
CASSPRGLEAFF
TGTGCCAGCAGTCCCAGGGGGCTCGAGGCTTTCTTT
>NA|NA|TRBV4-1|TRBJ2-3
CASSQDISSSGTDTQYF
TGCGCCAGCAGCCAAGATATTAGCTCGTCTGGCACAGATACGCAGTATTTT
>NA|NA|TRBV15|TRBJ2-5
CATRTPTRQTQYF
TGTGCCACCCGGACACCGACTAGACAGACCCAGTACTTC
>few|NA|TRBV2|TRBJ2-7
CASQPYWGAYEQYF
TGTGCCAGCCAACCATACTGGGGGGCCTACGAGCAGTACTTC
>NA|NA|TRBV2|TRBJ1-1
CASRNDRNTEAFF
TGTGCCAGCAGGAATGACAGGAACACTGAAGCTTTCTTT
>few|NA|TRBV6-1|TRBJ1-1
CANKRTGGAGTEAFF
TGTGCCAACAAAAGAACGGGGGGGGCGGGGACTGAAGCTTTCTTT
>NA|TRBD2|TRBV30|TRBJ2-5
CAWKLAGAPAQYF
TGTGCCTGGAAACTAGCGGGGGCCCCCGCCCAGTACTTC
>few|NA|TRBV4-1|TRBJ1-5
CASSQADNQPQHF
TGCGCCAGCAGCCAGGCAGACAATCAGCCCCAGCATTTT
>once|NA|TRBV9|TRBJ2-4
CASSVGGGQGQAIQYF
TGTGCCAGCAGCGTAGGGGGGGGGCAGGGCCAGGCCATTCAGTACTTC
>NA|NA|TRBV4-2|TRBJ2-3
CASSQEARLSTDTQYF
TGTGCCAGCAGCCAAGAAGCACGGTTGAGCACAGATACGCAGTATTTT
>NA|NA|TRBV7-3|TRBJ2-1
CASSSARGGYNEQFF
TGTGCCAGCAGCAGCGCTAGAGGTGGCTACAATGAGCAGTTCTTC
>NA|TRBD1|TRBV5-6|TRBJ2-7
CASSSSGTGVYEQYF
TGTGCCAGCAGCTCTTCCGGGACAGGGGTCTACGAGCAGTACTTC
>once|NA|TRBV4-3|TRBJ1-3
CASSQDPGQGDSGNTIYF
TGCGCCAGCAGCCAAGATCCTGGGCAGGGCGACTCTGGAAACACCATATATTTT
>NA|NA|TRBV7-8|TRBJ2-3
CASRPPQGRADTQYF
TGTGCCAGCAGACCCCCTCAGGGTCGGGCAGATACGCAGTATTTT
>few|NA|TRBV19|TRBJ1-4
CASSLTGTNEKLFF
TGTGCCAGTAGTCTGACAGGAACTAATGAAAAACTGTTTTTT
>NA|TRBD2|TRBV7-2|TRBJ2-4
CASSSKGLAGERDIQYF
TGTGCCAGCAGCTCCAAGGGACTAGCGGGAGAGAGGGACATTCAGTACTTC
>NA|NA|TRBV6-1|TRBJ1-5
CASSEFGRINQPQHF
TGTGCCAGCAGTGAATTTGGGAGGATTAATCAGCCCCAGCATTTT
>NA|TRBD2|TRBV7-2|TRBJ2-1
CASSLRGGRAQNEQFF
TGTGCCAGCAGCTTACGCGGCGGGAGGGCACAAAATGAGCAGTTCTTC
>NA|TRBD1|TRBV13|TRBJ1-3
CASSVPGTGDSGIYF
TGTGCCAGCAGTGTCCCAGGGACAGGGGATTCCGGCATATATTTT
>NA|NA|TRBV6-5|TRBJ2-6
CASSYSLSGANVLTF
TGTGCCAGCAGTTATAGCCTCTCTGGGGCCAACGTCCTGACTTTC
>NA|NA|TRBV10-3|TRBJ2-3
CAISSGISTDTQYF
TGTGCCATCAGTAGCGGAATAAGCACAGATACGCAGTATTTT
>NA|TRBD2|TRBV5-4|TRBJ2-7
CASSPTGTTHYEQYF
TGTGCCAGCAGCCCAACCGGGACTACTCACTACGAGCAGTACTTC
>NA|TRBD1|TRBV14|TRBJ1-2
CASSQSQGFYGYTF
TGTGCCAGCAGCCAATCACAGGGGTTCTATGGCTACACCTTC
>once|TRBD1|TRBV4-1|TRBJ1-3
CASSQVRLGTDSGNTIYF
TGCGCCAGCAGCCAAGTACGCCTCGGGACAGACTCTGGAAACACCATATATTTT